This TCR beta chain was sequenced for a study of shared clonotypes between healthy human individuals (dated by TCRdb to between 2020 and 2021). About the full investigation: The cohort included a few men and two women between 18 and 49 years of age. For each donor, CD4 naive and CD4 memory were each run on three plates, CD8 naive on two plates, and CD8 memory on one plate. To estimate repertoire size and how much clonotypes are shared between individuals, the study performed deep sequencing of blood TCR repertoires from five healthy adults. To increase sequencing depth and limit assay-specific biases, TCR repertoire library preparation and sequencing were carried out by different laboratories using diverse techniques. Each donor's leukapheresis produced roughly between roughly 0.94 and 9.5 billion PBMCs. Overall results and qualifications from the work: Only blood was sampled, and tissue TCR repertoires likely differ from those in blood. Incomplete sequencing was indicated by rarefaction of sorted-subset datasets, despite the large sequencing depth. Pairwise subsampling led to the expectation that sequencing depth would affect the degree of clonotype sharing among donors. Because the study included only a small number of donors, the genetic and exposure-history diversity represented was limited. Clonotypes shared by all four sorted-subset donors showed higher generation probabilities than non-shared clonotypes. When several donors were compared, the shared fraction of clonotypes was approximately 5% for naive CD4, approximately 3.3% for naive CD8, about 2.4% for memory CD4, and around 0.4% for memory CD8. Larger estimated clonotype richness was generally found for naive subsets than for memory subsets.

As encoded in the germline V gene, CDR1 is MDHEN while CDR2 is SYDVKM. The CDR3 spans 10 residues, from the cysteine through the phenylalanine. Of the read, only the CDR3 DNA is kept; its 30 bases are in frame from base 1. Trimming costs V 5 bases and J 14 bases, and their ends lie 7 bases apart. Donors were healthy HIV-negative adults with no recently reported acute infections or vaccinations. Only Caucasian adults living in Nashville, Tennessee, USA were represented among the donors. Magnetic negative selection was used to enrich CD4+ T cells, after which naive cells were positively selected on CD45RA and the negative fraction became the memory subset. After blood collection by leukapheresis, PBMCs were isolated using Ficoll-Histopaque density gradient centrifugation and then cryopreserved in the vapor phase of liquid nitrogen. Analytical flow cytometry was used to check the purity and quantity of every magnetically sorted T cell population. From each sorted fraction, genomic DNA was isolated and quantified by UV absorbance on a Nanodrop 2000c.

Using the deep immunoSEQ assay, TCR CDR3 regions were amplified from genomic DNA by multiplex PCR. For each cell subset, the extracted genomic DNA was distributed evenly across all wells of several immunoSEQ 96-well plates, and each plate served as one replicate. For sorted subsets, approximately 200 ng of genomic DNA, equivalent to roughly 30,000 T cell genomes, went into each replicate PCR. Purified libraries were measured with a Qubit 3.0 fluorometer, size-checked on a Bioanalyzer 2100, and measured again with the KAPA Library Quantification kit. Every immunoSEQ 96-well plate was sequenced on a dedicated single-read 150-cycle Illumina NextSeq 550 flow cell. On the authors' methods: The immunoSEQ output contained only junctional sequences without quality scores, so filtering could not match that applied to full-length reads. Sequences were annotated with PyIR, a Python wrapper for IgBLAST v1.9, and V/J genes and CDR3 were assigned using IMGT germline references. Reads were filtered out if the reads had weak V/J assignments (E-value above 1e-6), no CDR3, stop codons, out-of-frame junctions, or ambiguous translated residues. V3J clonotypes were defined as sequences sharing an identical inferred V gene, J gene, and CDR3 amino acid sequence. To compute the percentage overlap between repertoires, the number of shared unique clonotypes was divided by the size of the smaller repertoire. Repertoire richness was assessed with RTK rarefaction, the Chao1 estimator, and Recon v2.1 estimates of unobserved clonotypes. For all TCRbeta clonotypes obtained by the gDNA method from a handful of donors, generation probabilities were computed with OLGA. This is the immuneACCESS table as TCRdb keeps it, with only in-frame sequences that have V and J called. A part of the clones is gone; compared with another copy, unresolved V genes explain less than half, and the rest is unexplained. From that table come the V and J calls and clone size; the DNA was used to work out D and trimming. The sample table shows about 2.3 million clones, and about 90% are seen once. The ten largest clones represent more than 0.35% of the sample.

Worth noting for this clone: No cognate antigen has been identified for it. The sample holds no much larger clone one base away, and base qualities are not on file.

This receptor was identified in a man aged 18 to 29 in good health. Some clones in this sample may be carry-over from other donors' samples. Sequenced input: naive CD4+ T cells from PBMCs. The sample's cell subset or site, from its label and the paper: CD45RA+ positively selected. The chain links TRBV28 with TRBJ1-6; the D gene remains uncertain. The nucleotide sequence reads TGTGCCAGCAGTACCGGATCCCTCCACTTT. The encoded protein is CASSTGSLHF.